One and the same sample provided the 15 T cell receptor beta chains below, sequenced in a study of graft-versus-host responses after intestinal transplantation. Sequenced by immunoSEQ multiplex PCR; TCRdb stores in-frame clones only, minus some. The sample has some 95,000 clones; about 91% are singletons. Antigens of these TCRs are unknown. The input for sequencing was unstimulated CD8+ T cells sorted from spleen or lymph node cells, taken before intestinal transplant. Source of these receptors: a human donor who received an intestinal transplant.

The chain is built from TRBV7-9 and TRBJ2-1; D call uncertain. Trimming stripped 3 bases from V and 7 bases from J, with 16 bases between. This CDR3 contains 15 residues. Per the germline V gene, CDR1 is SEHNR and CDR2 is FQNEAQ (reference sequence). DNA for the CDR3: TGTGCCAGCAGCTTCCATCAGGCCCCTGAGAATGAGCAGTTCTTC. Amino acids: CASSFHQAPENEQFF.

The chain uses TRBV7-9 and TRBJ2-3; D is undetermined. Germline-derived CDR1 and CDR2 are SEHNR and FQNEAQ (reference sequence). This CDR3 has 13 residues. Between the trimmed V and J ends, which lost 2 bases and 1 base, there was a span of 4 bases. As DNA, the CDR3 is TGTGCCAGCAGCTTACCGGGCACAGATACGCAGTATTTT. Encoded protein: CASSLPGTDTQYF.

CDR3 sequence reads: CASLQDRPNIEQYF. The CDR3, as DNA: TGTGCCAGCCTCCAGGACAGGCCGAACATCGAGCAGTACTTC. This chain joins TRBV6-1 and TRBJ2-7, with 7 nucleotides matching TRBD1. The CDR3 consists of 14 residues. Germline lookup yields CDR1 MNHNS and CDR2 SASEGT. Losses at the gene ends were 8 bases for V and 6 bases for J; bases not matched to a gene: 13.

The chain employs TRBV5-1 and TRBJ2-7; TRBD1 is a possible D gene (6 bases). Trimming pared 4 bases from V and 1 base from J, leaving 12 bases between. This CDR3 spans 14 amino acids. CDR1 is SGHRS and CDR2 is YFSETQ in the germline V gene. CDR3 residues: CASSPWQGSYEQYF. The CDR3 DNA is TGCGCCAGCAGCCCCTGGCAGGGGTCCTACGAGCAGTACTTC.

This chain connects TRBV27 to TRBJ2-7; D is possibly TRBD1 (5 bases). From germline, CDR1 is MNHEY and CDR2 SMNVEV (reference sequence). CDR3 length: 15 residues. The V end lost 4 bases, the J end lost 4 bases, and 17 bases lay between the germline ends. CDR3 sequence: CASSSRQRRLYEQYF. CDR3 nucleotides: TGTGCCAGCAGTTCGCGACAGCGACGACTTTACGAGCAGTACTTC.

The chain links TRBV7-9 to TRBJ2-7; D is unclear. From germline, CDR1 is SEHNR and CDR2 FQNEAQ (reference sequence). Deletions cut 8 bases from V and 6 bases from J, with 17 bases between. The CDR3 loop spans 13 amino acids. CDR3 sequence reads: CASRRFGRGEQYF. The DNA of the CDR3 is TGTGCCAGCCGGCGTTTTGGAAGAGGCGAGCAGTACTTC.

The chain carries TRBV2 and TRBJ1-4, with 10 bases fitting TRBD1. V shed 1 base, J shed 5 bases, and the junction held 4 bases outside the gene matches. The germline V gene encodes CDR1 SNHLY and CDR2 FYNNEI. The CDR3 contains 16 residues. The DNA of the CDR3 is TGTGCCAGCAGTGAAGGGGACAGGGGACTGAATGAAAAACTGTTTTTT. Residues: CASSEGDRGLNEKLFF.

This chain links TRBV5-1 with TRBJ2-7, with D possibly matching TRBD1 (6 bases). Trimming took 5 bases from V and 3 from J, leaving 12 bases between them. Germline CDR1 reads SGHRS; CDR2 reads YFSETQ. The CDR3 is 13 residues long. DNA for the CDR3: TGCGCCAGCAGAAACAGGGAGTACTACGAGCAGTACTTC. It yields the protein CASRNREYYEQYF.

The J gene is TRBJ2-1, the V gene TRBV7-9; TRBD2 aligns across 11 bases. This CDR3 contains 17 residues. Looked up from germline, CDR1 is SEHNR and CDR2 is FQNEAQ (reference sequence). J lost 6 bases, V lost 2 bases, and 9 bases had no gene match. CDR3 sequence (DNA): TGTGCCAGCAGCTTATATCCTAGCGGGAGGTGGGTCAATGAGCAGTTCTTC. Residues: CASSLYPSGRWVNEQFF.

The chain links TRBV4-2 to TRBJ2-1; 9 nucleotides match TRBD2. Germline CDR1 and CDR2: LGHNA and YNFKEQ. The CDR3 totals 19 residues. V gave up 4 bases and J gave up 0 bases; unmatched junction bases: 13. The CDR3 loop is CASSLRGIRAGGSYNEQFF. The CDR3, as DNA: TGTGCCAGCAGCCTACGAGGCATCCGAGCGGGAGGCTCCTACAATGAGCAGTTCTTC.

In nucleotides, the CDR3 is TGTGCCAGCAGTTTATTAGGGGGAACAGGGGGCAAGATAGATACGCAGTATTTT. Its protein is CASSLLGGTGGKIDTQYF. This chain joins TRBV27 and TRBJ2-3; 9 nucleotides line up with TRBD1. V lost 1 base and J lost 5; bases outside the gene matches: 13. The CDR3 runs 18 residues. The germline CDR1 and CDR2 sequences are MNHEY and SMNVEV (reference sequence).

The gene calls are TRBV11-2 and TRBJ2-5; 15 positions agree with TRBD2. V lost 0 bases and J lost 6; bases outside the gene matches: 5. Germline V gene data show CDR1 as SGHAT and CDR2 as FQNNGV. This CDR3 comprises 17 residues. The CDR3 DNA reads TGTGCCAGCAGCTTAGAGGGACTAGCGGGGGGAACGAAGACCCAGTACTTC. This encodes CASSLEGLAGGTKTQYF.

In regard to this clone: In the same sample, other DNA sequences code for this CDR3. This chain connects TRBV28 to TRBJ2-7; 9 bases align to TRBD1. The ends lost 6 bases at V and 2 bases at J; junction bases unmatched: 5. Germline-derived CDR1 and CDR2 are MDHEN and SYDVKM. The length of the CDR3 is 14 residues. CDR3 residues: CASSRQGVTYEQYF. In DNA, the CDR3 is TGTGCCAGCAGCCGACAGGGGGTCACCTACGAGCAGTACTTC.

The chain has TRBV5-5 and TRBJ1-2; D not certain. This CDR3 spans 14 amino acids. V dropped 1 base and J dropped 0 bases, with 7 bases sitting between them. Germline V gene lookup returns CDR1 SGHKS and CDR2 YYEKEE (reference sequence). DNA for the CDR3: TGTGCCAGCAGCTTGCGCCTAGCTAACTATGGCTACACCTTC. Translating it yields CASSLRLANYGYTF.

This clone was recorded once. CDR3 DNA sequence: TGCGCCAGCAGCTTTTACGGGAGGATCTCAGATACGCAGTATTTT. It yields the protein CASSFYGRISDTQYF. The chain employs TRBV5-1 and TRBJ2-3; 7 positions agree with TRBD2. From germline, CDR1 is SGHRS and CDR2 YFSETQ. V dropped 2 bases and J dropped 4; count of bases not matched to a gene: 7. The CDR3 length is 15 residues.